The TCR beta chain under discussion was sequenced for a study of blood T cell repertoires in COVID-19. The overall study: Whether acute or convalescent, the COVID-19 samples came from the United States, Italy and Spain. The analysed material was cDNA or gDNA that came from T cells, B-cell-depleted T cells, or PBMCs.

Study processing details: Quantification of nucleated cells was approximated via reference gene primer amplification. Profiled with immunoSEQ multiplex PCR; TCRdb holds only in-frame clones, not every one. From that table come the V and J calls and clone size; the DNA was used to work out D and trimming. The table lists about 190,000 clones, about 88% of them singletons. J lost 2 bases, V lost 6 bases, and 10 bases had no gene match. The CDR3 spans 15 residues. Germline CDR1 reads WSHSY; CDR2 reads SAAADI. Source material: peripheral blood. This receptor was identified in an older man with active or convalescent COVID-19. The chain carries TRBV10-2 and TRBJ2-7; 7 positions match TRBD2. The CDR3 nucleotides read TGCGCCAGCAGCCCGGGGGGTCTTTCCCCCTACGAGCAGTACTTC. Translating gives CASSPGGLSPYEQYF.